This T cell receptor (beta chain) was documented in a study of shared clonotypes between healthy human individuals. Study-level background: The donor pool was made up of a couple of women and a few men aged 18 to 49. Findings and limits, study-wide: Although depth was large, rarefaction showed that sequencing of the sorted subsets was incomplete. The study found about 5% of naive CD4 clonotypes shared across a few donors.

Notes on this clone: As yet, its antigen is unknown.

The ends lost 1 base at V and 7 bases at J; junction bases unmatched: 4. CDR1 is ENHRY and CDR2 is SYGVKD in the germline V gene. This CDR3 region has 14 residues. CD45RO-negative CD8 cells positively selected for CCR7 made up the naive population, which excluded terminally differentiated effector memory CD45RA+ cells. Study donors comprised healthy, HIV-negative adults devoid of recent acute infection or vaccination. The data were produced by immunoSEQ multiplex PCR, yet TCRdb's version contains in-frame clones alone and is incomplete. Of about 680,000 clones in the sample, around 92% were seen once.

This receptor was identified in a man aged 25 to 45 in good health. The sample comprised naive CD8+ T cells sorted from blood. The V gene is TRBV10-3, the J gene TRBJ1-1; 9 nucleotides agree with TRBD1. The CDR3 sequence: CAISELDRGIEAFF. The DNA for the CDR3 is TGTGCCATCAGTGAGTTGGACAGGGGCATTGAAGCTTTCTTT.